The 16 T cell receptor beta chains in this list originate from one sample, sequenced in a study of response to subunit inactivated influenza vaccine. TCRdb fed the RT-PCR reads into MiXCR, producing one record per CDR3 protein. Of about 190,000 distinct CDR3 sequences in the sample, approximately 15% are singletons; the top ten hold roughly 24%. The sample was CD8+ T cells sorted from PBMCs, taken around 5 days after vaccination. These receptor sequences come from a man aged 50-59 years who received an inactivated influenza vaccine.

This clonotype was observed many times. The V and J genes are TRBV12-3 or TRBV12-4 and TRBJ2-3; the D is unclear. This CDR3 has 14 amino acids. Trimming removed 2 bases from V and 0 bases from J, with 6 bases in between. The CDR3 DNA follows: TGTGCCAGCAGTTTATACTCTAGCACAGATACGCAGTATTTT. Protein sequence: CASSLYSSTDTQYF.

This clonotype was seen repeatedly, ten times or more. The V gene is TRBV6-2 or TRBV6-3, the J gene TRBJ1-1; D perhaps matches TRBD1 (6 bases). The CDR3 is made up of 11 amino acids. CDR1 and CDR2 from the germline V gene are MNHEY and SVGEGT. Between the trimmed V and J ends, which lost 6 bases and 5 bases, there was a span of 7 bases. This chain's CDR3 is CASSRGTEAFF. The CDR3 bases are TGTGCCAGCAGCAGGGGTACTGAAGCTTTCTTT.

By sample share, this clonotype is large. V gene TRBV5-1 combines with J gene TRBJ2-1; 9 bases are a match to TRBD2. The junction had 9 bases not matched to a gene; V was cut back by 7 bases and J by 4 bases. The CDR3 has 15 residues. Germline V gene sequence: CDR1 SGHRS, CDR2 YFSETQ. Here the CDR3 reads CASRWAGGVYNEQFF. The CDR3 DNA sequence: TGCGCCAGCCGCTGGGCGGGGGGGGTTTACAATGAGCAGTTCTTC.

The sample holds a few counts of this clonotype. This chain links TRBV6-2 or TRBV6-3 with TRBJ1-5; no clear D. V lost 5 bases to trimming and J lost 0 bases, with 8 bases between them. The CDR3 loop spans 14 amino acids. CDR1 is MNHEY and CDR2 is SVGEGT in the germline V gene. CDR3 coding DNA: TGTGCCAGCAGTCTGAAGGATAGCAATCAGCCCCAGCATTTT. This codes for CASSLKDSNQPQHF.

The chain has TRBV9 and TRBJ1-2, with no clear D. CDR3 length equals 15 residues. V gave up 3 bases and J gave up 2 bases, with 14 bases separating them. The germline V gene encodes CDR1 SGDLS and CDR2 YYNGEE. This CDR3 reads CASSGTLDGNYGYTF. CDR3 in DNA: TGTGCCAGCAGCGGAACCCTTGACGGGAACTATGGCTACACCTTC. The whole variable domain, filled in from reference TRBV9 and TRBJ1-2, reads DSGVTQTPKHLITATGQRVTLRCSPRSGDLSVYWYQQSLDQGLQFLIQYYNGEERAKGNILERFSAQQFPDLHSELNLSSLELGDSALYFCASSGTLDGNYGYTFGSGTRLTVV.

This clonotype appeared many times. The rearrangement uses TRBV15 and TRBJ2-3; 11 positions match TRBD2. Germline CDR1 and CDR2: LNHNV and YYDKDF (reference sequence). With 6 bases clipped from V and 6 bases from J, the junction kept 2 bases outside the gene matches. This CDR3 has 13 residues. The CDR3, as DNA: TGTGCCACCAGACTAGCGGGGGCGGATACGCAGTATTTT. This encodes CATRLAGADTQYF. The full variable domain, rest sourced from reference TRBV15 and TRBJ2-3, is DAMVIQNPRYQVTQFGKPVTLSCSQTLNHNVMYWYQQKSSQAPKLLFHYYDKDFNNEADTPDNFQSRRPNTSFCFLDIRSPGLGDTAMYLCATRLAGADTQYFGPGTRLTVL.

This clonotype occurred a few times. The gene calls are TRBV5-6 and TRBJ1-5; D gene unclear. The CDR3 sequence is 18 residues long. CDR1 is SGHDT and CDR2 is YYEEEE in the germline V gene. V was shortened by 0 bases and J by 0 bases, with 16 bases between the two germline ends. CDR3 amino acids: CASSLAWVGSYSNQPQHF. The CDR3 bases are TGTGCCAGCAGCTTGGCCTGGGTCGGGTCCTATAGCAATCAGCCCCAGCATTTT. The variable domain in full, completed from reference TRBV5-6 and TRBJ1-5, reads DAGVTQSPTHLIKTRGQQVTLRCSPKSGHDTVSWYQQALGQGPQFIFQYYEEEERQRGNFPDRFSGHQFPNYSSELNVNALLLGDSALYLCASSLAWVGSYSNQPQHFGDGTRLSIL.

The chain has TRBV4-3 and TRBJ1-2; D might be TRBD1 (6 bases). V was shortened by 6 bases and J by 3 bases, with 17 bases between the two germline ends. The CDR3 loop spans 15 amino acids. CDR1 is LGHNA and CDR2 is YSLEER in the germline V gene. Here the CDR3 reads CASSQVQGTYYGYTF. The CDR3 DNA reads as TGCGCCAGCAGTCAGGTCCAGGGGACATACTATGGCTACACCTTC.

The chain carries TRBV4-1 and TRBJ2-7; D unresolved. Trimming left V 0 bases short and J 3 bases short, with 12 bases between. CDR1 and CDR2 (germline): MGHRA, YSYEKL. The CDR3 has 15 amino acids. The CDR3 protein is CASSQDPVAGYEQYF. In DNA, the CDR3 is TGCGCCAGCAGCCAAGATCCCGTTGCCGGCTACGAGCAGTACTTC.

The chain uses TRBV20-1 and TRBJ2-1; no clear D. Germline V lookup: CDR1 DFQATT, CDR2 SNEGSKA (reference sequence). The CDR3 loop spans 17 amino acids. Trimming removed 4 bases from V and 5 bases from J, with 24 bases in between. DNA for the CDR3: TGCAGTGCTACGGCAACTCTGGCCATAAGTCGAAACAATGAGCAGTTCTTC. Protein: CSATATLAISRNNEQFF.

CDR3 sequence (DNA): TGCGCCAGCAGCTTGGAGGCCAGGGGAGCCAAAAACATTCAGTACTTC. This translates into CASSLEARGAKNIQYF. The chain is built from TRBV5-1 and TRBJ2-4, with D possibly being TRBD1 (6 bases). The CDR3 is 16 residues long. Trimming cost V 0 bases and J 0 bases, with 10 bases left between them. CDR1 and CDR2 from the germline V gene are SGHRS and YFSETQ.

There are a few counts of this clonotype. This rearrangement joins TRBV5-1 to TRBJ2-5; possible D gene TRBD1, 6 bases. V was shortened by 4 bases and J by 2 bases, with 12 bases between the two germline ends. The CDR3 totals 14 residues. The germline V gene encodes CDR1 SGHRS and CDR2 YFSETQ. The CDR3 sequence: CASSPLDRQETQYF. The CDR3 nucleotides are TGCGCCAGCAGCCCCTTAGACAGGCAAGAGACCCAGTACTTC.

This rearrangement joins TRBV2 to TRBJ2-2, with no clear D. CDR3 length equals 14 residues. From germline, CDR1 is SNHLY and CDR2 FYNNEI. V dropped 4 bases and J dropped 2 bases, with 8 bases sitting between them. In nucleotides, the CDR3 is TGTGCCAGCAGTGGGACCGACAACACCGGGGAGCTGTTTTTT. This translates into CASSGTDNTGELFF.

The chain joins TRBV6-1 to TRBJ1-2, with D perhaps TRBD1 (5 bases). Trimming shortened V by 6 bases and J by 4 bases, and 15 bases separated the two germline ends. Per germline, CDR1 MNHNS and CDR2 SASEGT. The CDR3 extends over 14 amino acids. CDR3: CASSPFQGLYGYTF. In nucleotides, the CDR3 is TGTGCCAGCAGCCCCTTCCAGGGCCTCTATGGCTACACCTTC.

This chain uses TRBV28 with TRBJ1-1; unclear D gene. The CDR3 is 11 residues long. Germline assignment: CDR1 MDHEN and CDR2 SYDVKM. V was trimmed by 10 bases and J by 1 base, leaving 7 bases between them. This CDR3 is CAIRTNTEAFF. The DNA of the CDR3 is TGTGCCATCCGGACGAACACTGAAGCTTTCTTT.

The genes are TRBV20-1 and TRBJ2-1, with TRBD2 as a possible D gene (6 bases). Germline assignment: CDR1 DFQATT and CDR2 SNEGSKA (reference sequence). CDR3 length equals 18 residues. V lost 5 bases and J 4 bases, leaving 27 bases between the germline ends. CDR3: CSAFSGTLPSRGYNEQFF. Written as DNA, the CDR3 is TGCAGTGCTTTTTCCGGGACCCTACCCAGCCGGGGGTACAATGAGCAGTTCTTC.